Reported below is one T cell receptor beta chain. The CDR3 runs to 14 residues. The V segment lost 7 bases and the J segment 7 bases; nucleotides outside the gene matches: 8. Per the germline V gene, CDR1 is ENHRY and CDR2 is SYGVKD. This sample was taken from a study of blood T cell repertoires in COVID-19. The method was immunoSEQ multiplex PCR; TCRdb's version includes in-frame clones alone and lacks a portion of them. The sample lists 200,000 to 300,000 clones; 70% to 90% were seen once. Donors were grouped by their self-reported clinical history. This sequence originates from a woman aged 40 to 50 with acute COVID-19. This sequence joins TRBV10-3 and TRBJ2-3, with 10 nucleotides matching TRBD2. Sequencing was performed on PBMCs or T cells enriched from blood (not recorded which). The CDR3 spells CAITEREGGNTQYF. CDR3 DNA sequence: TGTGCCATCACGGAGCGGGAGGGCGGGAATACGCAGTATTTT.